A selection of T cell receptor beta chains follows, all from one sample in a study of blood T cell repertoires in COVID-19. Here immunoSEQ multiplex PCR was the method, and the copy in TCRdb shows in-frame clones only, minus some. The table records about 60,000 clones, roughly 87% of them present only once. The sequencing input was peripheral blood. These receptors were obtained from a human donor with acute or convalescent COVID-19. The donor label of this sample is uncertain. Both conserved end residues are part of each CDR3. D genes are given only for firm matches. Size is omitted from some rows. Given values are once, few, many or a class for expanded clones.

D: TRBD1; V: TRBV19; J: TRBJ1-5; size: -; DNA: TGTGCCAGTAGTATAGTAGGGGGCCCTGGGAGCAATCAGCCCCAGCATTTT; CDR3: CASSIVGGPGSNQPQHF
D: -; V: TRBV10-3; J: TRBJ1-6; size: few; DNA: TGTGCCATCAGTGACGCGGGTACAAATTCACCCCTCCACTTT; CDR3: CAISDAGTNSPLHF
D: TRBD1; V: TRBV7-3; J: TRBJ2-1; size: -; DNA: TGTGCCAGCAGCCAAACGGACAGGGGCAATGAGCAGTTCTTC; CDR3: CASSQTDRGNEQFF
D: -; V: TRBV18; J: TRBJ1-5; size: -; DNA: TGTGCCAGCTCACCGGACATTAATCAGCCCCAGCATTTT; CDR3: CASSPDINQPQHF
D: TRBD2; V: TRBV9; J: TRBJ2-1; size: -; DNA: TGTGCCAGCAGCTTAACTAGCGGAGGTTACTACAATGAGCAGTTCTTC; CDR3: CASSLTSGGYYNEQFF
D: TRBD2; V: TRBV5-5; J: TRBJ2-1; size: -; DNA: TGTGCCAGCAGCTTTCAAGCGGGGGGGGATGAGCAGTTCTTC; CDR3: CASSFQAGGDEQFF
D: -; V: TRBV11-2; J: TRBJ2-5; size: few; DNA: TGTGCCAGCAGCTTAATGGGGGGAGTTGAGACCCAGTACTTC; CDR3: CASSLMGGVETQYF
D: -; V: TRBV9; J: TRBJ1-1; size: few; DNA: TGTGCCAGCAGCGCAGCACCCACTGGGGGCTGGAACACTGAAGCTTTCTTT; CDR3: CASSAAPTGGWNTEAFF
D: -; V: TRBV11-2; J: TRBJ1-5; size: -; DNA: TGTGCCAGCAGCTTATCCGGACAGAATAGCAATCAGCCCCAGCATTTT; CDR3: CASSLSGQNSNQPQHF
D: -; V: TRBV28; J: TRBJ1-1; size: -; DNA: TGTGCCAGCAGTGCGGGGCGGCGGGTCACTGAAGCTTTCTTT; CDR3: CASSAGRRVTEAFF
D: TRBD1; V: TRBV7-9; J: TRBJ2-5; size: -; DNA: TGTGCCAGCAGACCCAATAACAGGGGATTGTACCAAGAGACCCAGTACTTC; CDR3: CASRPNNRGLYQETQYF
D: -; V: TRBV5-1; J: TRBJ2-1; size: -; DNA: TGCGCCAGCAGCCACCAGATGGGCCCGTACAATGAGCAGTTCTTC; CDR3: CASSHQMGPYNEQFF
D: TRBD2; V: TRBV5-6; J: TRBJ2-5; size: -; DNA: TGTGCCAGCAGTCTCAGCGGGGCGAAGACCCAGTACTTC; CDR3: CASSLSGAKTQYF
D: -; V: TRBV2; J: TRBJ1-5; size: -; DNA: TGTGCCAGCAGTGAAGAATTCGGAGGACAGCCCCAGCATTTT; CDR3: CASSEEFGGQPQHF
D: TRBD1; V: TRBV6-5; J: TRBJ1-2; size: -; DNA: TGTGCCAGCAGTAGGACAGGGAACCGCGATGGCTACACCTTC; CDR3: CASSRTGNRDGYTF
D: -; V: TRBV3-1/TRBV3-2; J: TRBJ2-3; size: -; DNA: TGTGCCAGCAGCGGGGGGGCCAAAGCAGATACGCAGTATTTT; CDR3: CASSGGAKADTQYF
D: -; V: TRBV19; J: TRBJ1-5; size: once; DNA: TGTGCCAGTAGTGCGCTCGAGTTATTTAATCAGCCCCAGCATTTT; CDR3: CASSALELFNQPQHF
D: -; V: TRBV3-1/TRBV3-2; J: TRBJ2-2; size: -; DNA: TGTGCCAGCAGCTCTCGGGGAGTCTCTGTTCCCGGGGAGCTGTTTTTT; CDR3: CASSSRGVSVPGELFF
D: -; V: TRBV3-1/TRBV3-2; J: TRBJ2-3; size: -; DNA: TGTGCCAGCAGCCAAGTACTGGGAGTGGGGACAGATACGCAGTATTTT; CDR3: CASSQVLGVGTDTQYF
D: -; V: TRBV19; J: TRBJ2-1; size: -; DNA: TGTGCCAGTAGTCCAAGCAGGGTGAGGAATGAGCAGTTCTTC; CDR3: CASSPSRVRNEQFF
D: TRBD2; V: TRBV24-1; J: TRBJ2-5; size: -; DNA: TGTGCCACCAGTCGCGGGGGGCAGGGGGAGACCCAGTACTTC; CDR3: CATSRGGQGETQYF
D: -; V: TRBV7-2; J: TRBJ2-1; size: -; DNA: TGTGCCAGCAGCCAAAACCCAGGGAATGAGCAGTTCTTC; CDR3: CASSQNPGNEQFF
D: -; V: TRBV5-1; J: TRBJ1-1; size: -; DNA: TGCGCCAGCAGCTTGGATGGGGCCACTGAAGCTTTCTTT; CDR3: CASSLDGATEAFF
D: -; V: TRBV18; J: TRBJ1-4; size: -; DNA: TGTGCCAGCTCATCAGGGATGACTAATGAAAAACTGTTTTTT; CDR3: CASSSGMTNEKLFF
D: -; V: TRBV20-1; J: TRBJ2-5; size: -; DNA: TGCAGTGCTAGTCCTGAGACCCAGTACTTC; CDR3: CSASPETQYF
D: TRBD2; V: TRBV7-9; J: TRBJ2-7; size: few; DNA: TGTGCCAGCAGCTTATGGAGCGGGACGGCCTCCTACGAGCAGTACTTC; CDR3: CASSLWSGTASYEQYF
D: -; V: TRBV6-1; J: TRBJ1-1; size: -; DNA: TGTGCCAGCAGCCGCGGAGGGAACACTGAAGCTTTCTTT; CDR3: CASSRGGNTEAFF
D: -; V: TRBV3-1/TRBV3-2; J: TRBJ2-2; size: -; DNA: TGTGCCAGCAGCCCCGGGAGGGGGCACACCGGGGAGCTGTTTTTT; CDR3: CASSPGRGHTGELFF
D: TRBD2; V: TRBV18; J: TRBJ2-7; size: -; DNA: TGTGCCAGCTCACCACCGGTTCTAGCGGGAGCCGAGCAGTACTTC; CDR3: CASSPPVLAGAEQYF
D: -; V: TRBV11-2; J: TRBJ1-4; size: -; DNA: TGTGCCAGCAGCCCGATTTTCGAGGGAAGTAGGGAAAAACTGTTTTTT; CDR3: CASSPIFEGSREKLFF
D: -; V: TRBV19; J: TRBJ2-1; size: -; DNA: TGTGCCAGTAGGGCTGGCAACTACAATGAGCAGTTCTTC; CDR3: CASRAGNYNEQFF
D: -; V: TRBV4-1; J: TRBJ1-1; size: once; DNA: TGCGCCAGCAGCCAAGAGGTTTCGGGCACTGAAGCTTTCTTT; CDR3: CASSQEVSGTEAFF
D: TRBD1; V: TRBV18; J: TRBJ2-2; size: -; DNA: TGTGCCAGCTCTCCCGACAGGGGGCATGGCGGGGAGCTGTTTTTT; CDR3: CASSPDRGHGGELFF
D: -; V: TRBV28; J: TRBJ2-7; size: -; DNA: TGTGCCAGCAGTGTAGTACAGGGGGCTAGAGGAGCGGGAGGGCCTTTGACCTACGAGCAGTACTTC; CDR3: CASSVVQGARGAGGPLTYEQYF
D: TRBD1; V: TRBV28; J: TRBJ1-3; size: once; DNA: TGTGCCAGCAGTAGACCGGGACAGGGAGGAAACACCATATATTTT; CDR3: CASSRPGQGGNTIYF
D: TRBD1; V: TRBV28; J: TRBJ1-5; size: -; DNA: TGTGCCAGCAGTGGTACGACAGGGAGATGGCATCAGCCCCAGCATTTT; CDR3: CASSGTTGRWHQPQHF
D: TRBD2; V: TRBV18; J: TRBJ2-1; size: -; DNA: TGTGCCAGCTCACCTTCTGTAGCGGGGGCCGGGAATGAGCAGTTCTTC; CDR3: CASSPSVAGAGNEQFF
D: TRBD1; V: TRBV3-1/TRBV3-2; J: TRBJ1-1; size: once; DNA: TGTGCCAGCAGCCTGCCAGGGGGGAGAACTGAAGCTTTCTTT; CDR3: CASSLPGGRTEAFF
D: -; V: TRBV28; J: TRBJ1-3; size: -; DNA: TGTGCCAGCAGTTTTCATGGGGGAGGGGGAAACACCATATATTTT; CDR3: CASSFHGGGGNTIYF
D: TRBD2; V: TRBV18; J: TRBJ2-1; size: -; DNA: TGTGCCAGCTCACCATCTAGCGGGGCGTACAATGAGCAGTTCTTC; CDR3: CASSPSSGAYNEQFF
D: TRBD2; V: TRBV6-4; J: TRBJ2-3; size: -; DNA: TGTGCCAGCAGTGCTAGCGGGGGGCTTAGCACAGATACGCAGTATTTT; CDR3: CASSASGGLSTDTQYF